This paragraph reports one T cell receptor beta chain. The clone's antigen remains unknown. No base-level quality is on record; no much larger clone is a single base apart. The entry originates in a study of control samples from healthy donors and cancer patients (TCRdb year 2020). Library preparation employed the immunoSEQ multiplex PCR assay. Sourced from immuneACCESS, this table was stored by TCRdb with only in-frame sequences that have V and J called. A share of the clones is absent; for the studies checked, an unresolved V gene accounts for under half, and the remainder has no known explanation. In all, the sample holds around 100,000 clones, and 88% of those were seen once. Of the sample, 13% to 15% falls within the top ten clones. CDR1 SEHNR and CDR2 FQNEAQ are derived from the germline V gene (reference sequence). There are 14 amino acids in the CDR3, from cysteine to phenylalanine inclusive. Only CDR3 DNA remains: 42 bases, in frame from the first base. Trimming at the junction amounts to 3 bases on V and 8 bases on J, and the germline ends lie 16 bases apart.

Material for sequencing was blood. The TCR was taken from a man aged 25-45 years in good health. This receptor chain uses TRBV7-9 and TRBJ1-1; no D gene is confidently identified. The DNA is TGTGCCAGCAGCTTTACCGTTCGCGGACCAGAAGCTTTCTTT. Its product reads: CASSFTVRGPEAFF. The full variable domain, with segments outside the CDR3 supplied by the reference TRBV7-9 and TRBJ1-1 proteins, appears as DTGVSQNPRHKITKRGQNVTFRCDPISEHNRLYWYRQTLGQGPEFLTYFQNEAQLEKSRLLSDRFSAERPKGSFSTLEIQRTEQGDSAMYLCASSFTVRGPEAFFGQGTRLTVV.